A selection of T cell receptor beta chains follows, all from one sample in a study of liver allograft versus peripheral blood T cells. TCRdb ran MiXCR on the reads and lists one entry per CDR3 protein. The sample has around 1,600 distinct CDR3 sequences, 15% to 20% seen once; the top ten hold approximately 8%. These receptors were taken from a human patient who had a liver transplant. Some T cells may be graft donor cells. The CDR3 runs from the conserved cysteine through the conserved F or W. Clone size is stated in some rows and not others, as once, few, many or a class when expanded.

v_call,clone_size,j_call,cdr3_aa
TRBV12-3/TRBV12-4,medium-sized,TRBJ2-7,CASSLRVGPGQYF
TRBV7-2,medium-sized,TRBJ2-7,CASSEGGWEQYF
TRBV18,large,TRBJ2-2,CASSQGQTTGELFF
TRBV6-5,medium-sized,TRBJ2-7,CASSYEQTVYEQYF
TRBV19,medium-sized,TRBJ1-1,CASSPGRGERTEAFF
TRBV7-2,large,TRBJ1-6,CASSLGAAEAAPLHF
TRBV27,large,TRBJ1-6,CASSLTNMGRTTNSPLHF
TRBV2,-,TRBJ2-7,CASSEKSAHEKYF
TRBV9,-,TRBJ2-3,CASSVDMFTDTQYF
TRBV7-2,medium-sized,TRBJ2-7,CASSLGGRTLYEQYF
TRBV30,large,TRBJ1-2,CAWSSDRGEGGYTF
TRBV18,-,TRBJ2-7,CASSPPGDYEQYF
TRBV15,large,TRBJ1-6,CATSRDISGSPLHF
TRBV19,medium-sized,TRBJ1-1,CASSPTTGRSDTEAFF
TRBV28,large,TRBJ1-6,CASLGHFNSPLHF
TRBV29-1,large,TRBJ2-7,CSVEEFGAGYEQYF
TRBV20-1,medium-sized,TRBJ2-2,CSARRQGARGAGELFF
TRBV3-1,-,TRBJ2-1,CASSQLPEGLNEQFF
TRBV20-1,medium-sized,TRBJ1-4,CSASMRSGSEEKLFF
TRBV30,-,TRBJ1-1,CAWSVQGSTEAIF
TRBV20-1,few,TRBJ1-1,CSARLVGQGAQEAFF
TRBV19,medium-sized,TRBJ2-1,CASSIDILRSYNEQFF
TRBV20-1,many,TRBJ1-1,CSAHRNLAAFF